A selection of T cell receptor beta chains follows, all from one sample in a study of HIV-infected patients and healthy controls. TCRdb re-analysed the 5' RACE reads in MiXCR, keeping a single row per CDR3 protein. In the table there are under 20,000 distinct CDR3 sequences, roughly 17% of which are singletons. Sequenced: CD8+ T cells from blood. These receptors were obtained from a human donor in good health. The conserved cysteine and the conserved F or W are not part of the CDR3 here.

TRBV28,ASSWLTGTRETQY
TRBV24-1,ATSDPDIANEQY
TRBV21-1,ASSRSNRGVEQF
TRBV29-1,SVTDLLVTQY
TRBV5-1,ASSAQAGSEKLF
TRBV23-1,ALETGGNQPQH
TRBV7-3,ASSLRGTSGNSTDTQY
TRBV5-1,ASSPRGQAAIGLYNEQF
TRBV4-2,ASSLLTPGTTNEKLF
TRBV3-1,ASSQDQAGDYTDTQY
TRBV20-1,SAPSKGKDTQY
TRBV7-8,ASSLEGFGTGELF
TRBV11-3,ASSLLWTEAF
TRBV7-2,ASSLDGLAGGTQARDEQF
TRBV29-1,SVTDRGSTGELF
TRBV4-3,ASSLGQGATGELF
TRBV10-3,AIRDSFKMNTEAF
TRBV30,AWAPRSNQPQH